The 12 T cell receptor beta chains presented below share a single source sample, sequenced in a study of T cell responses to AZD1222 COVID-19 vaccine. Sequencing used immunoSEQ multiplex PCR; TCRdb keeps in-frame clones, though not all of them. The sample carries about 140,000 clones, around 90% recorded once. Source: peripheral blood, taken 28 days after the second AZD1222 dose. These receptors were obtained from an adult who received the AZD1222 COVID-19 vaccine.

V is TRBV5-1 and J is TRBJ1-1, with D uncertain. This CDR3 is 14 amino acids long. Germline loops: CDR1 SGHRS, CDR2 YFSETQ. The V end lost 0 bases, the J end lost 7 bases, and 13 bases lay between the germline ends. CDR3 coding DNA: TGCGCCAGCAGCTTGGGAGGGCAGCTTAATGAAGCTTTCTTT. This codes for CASSLGGQLNEAFF.

This clone appeared a single time. The chain employs TRBV2 and TRBJ2-1; D might be TRBD2 (5 bases). CDR1 and CDR2 from the germline V gene are SNHLY and FYNNEI. The CDR3 sequence is 15 residues long. The V and J ends lost 6 bases and 8 bases respectively, with 20 bases between them. CDR3 region: CASRPSGGYLHEQFF. DNA of the CDR3: TGTGCCAGCAGACCCAGCGGCGGTTATCTTCATGAGCAGTTCTTC. The full variable domain, its missing parts supplied by reference TRBV2 and TRBJ2-1, is EPEVTQTPSHQVTQMGQEVILRCVPISNHLYFYWYRQILGQKVEFLVSFYNNEISEKSEIFDDQFSVERPDGSNFTLKIRSTKLEDSAMYFCASRPSGGYLHEQFFGPGTRLTVL.

The chain links TRBV27 to TRBJ1-5; no firm D call. The CDR3 loop spans 14 amino acids. Germline CDR1 reads MNHEY; CDR2 reads SMNVEV (reference sequence). The ends were cut back, 6 bases at V and 5 bases at J, with 14 bases in the middle. The CDR3 reads CASSRTVGYQPQHF. CDR3 bases: TGTGCCAGCAGCCGTACAGTGGGATATCAGCCCCAGCATTTT.

V and J are TRBV10-3 and TRBJ1-4; possible D gene TRBD1, 5 bases. The ends were cut back, 10 bases at V and 5 bases at J, with 14 bases in the middle. In germline, CDR1 is ENHRY, CDR2 SYGVKD. The CDR3 loop spans 13 amino acids. CDR3 residues: CATGGELNEKLFF. CDR3 bases: TGTGCCACCGGAGGGGAACTAAATGAAAAACTGTTTTTT.

V gene TRBV28 combines with J gene TRBJ1-4, with 7 bases lining up with TRBD1. The CDR3 is 16 residues long. The germline CDR1 and CDR2 sequences are MDHEN and SYDVKM. The V gene end was trimmed by 4 bases and the J gene end by 6 bases; junction bases not matched to a gene: 11. The CDR3 nucleotides read TGTGCCAGCAGTTCTCCCGCAGGGGGACCCTATGAAAAACTGTTTTTT. Protein product: CASSSPAGGPYEKLFF.

This clone is a singleton in its sample. The chain recombines TRBV5-1 with TRBJ1-1; the match to TRBD1 covers 7 bases. CDR1 is SGHRS, CDR2 YFSETQ, per germline. V shed 6 bases, J shed 1 base, and the junction held 6 bases outside the gene matches. The CDR3 loop spans 14 amino acids. DNA of the CDR3: TGCGCCAGCATGGACAGGCCAGGGAACACTGAAGCTTTCTTT. It specifies CASMDRPGNTEAFF.

The CDR3 sequence is CASRGTGTISGNTIYF. The CDR3 region has the DNA TGTGCCAGCAGAGGTACAGGGACGATCTCTGGAAACACCATATATTTT. The rearrangement joins TRBV28 to TRBJ1-3, with D possibly TRBD1 on 6 matching bases. The CDR3 is made up of 16 amino acids. Trimming cost V 6 bases and J 0 bases, with 15 bases left between them. Germline CDR1 reads MDHEN; CDR2 reads SYDVKM.

The chain's CDR3 is CASSLATGLGEKLFF. The CDR3 DNA is TGTGCCAGCAGCTTAGCGACAGGGCTAGGTGAAAAACTGTTTTTT. The rearrangement uses TRBV7-9 and TRBJ1-4, with 7 bases matching TRBD1. CDR1 is SEHNR and CDR2 is FQNEAQ in the germline V gene (reference sequence). V shed 0 bases and J 7 bases; nucleotides not matched to a gene: 5. This CDR3 is 15 amino acids long. Full variable domain (rest looked up from reference TRBV7-9 and TRBJ1-4): DTGVSQNPRHKITKRGQNVTFRCDPISEHNRLYWYRQTLGQGPEFLTYFQNEAQLEKSRLLSDRFSAERPKGSFSTLEIQRTEQGDSAMYLCASSLATGLGEKLFFGSGTQLSVL.

This clone was seen only once. The chain carries TRBV9 and TRBJ2-3, with D possibly being TRBD2 (5 bases). CDR3 length: 15 residues. The ends were cut back, 4 bases at V and 4 bases at J, with 16 bases in the middle. Germline assignment: CDR1 SGDLS and CDR2 YYNGEE. Here the CDR3 reads CASSLTTGRSDTQYF. CDR3 bases: TGTGCCAGCAGCCTCACCACGGGGAGATCAGATACGCAGTATTTT.

The rearrangement joins TRBV2 to TRBJ2-3; D is undetermined. The CDR3 has 12 residues. Trimming cost V 7 bases and J 2 bases, with 7 bases left between them. Germline V CDR1 and CDR2: SNHLY, FYNNEI. The CDR3 DNA reads TGTGCCAGCACCCAGGTCACAGATACGCAGTATTTT. This translates into CASTQVTDTQYF.

The V call is TRBV18, the J call TRBJ1-2; a weak D match, TRBD1 (5 bases). The CDR3 runs to 15 residues. Per the germline V gene, CDR1 is KGHSH and CDR2 is LQKENI. V lost 6 bases and J 4 bases, leaving 18 bases between the germline ends. CDR3 nucleotide sequence: TGTGCCAGCTCTCTGCCCGGGGCGACCTTCTATGGCTACACCTTC. It codes for CASSLPGATFYGYTF. Full variable domain (outside the CDR3, taken from reference TRBV18 and TRBJ1-2): NAGVMQNPRHLVRRRGQEARLRCSPMKGHSHVYWYRQLPEEGLKFMVYLQKENIIDESGMPKERFSAEFPKEGPSILRIQQVVRGDSAAYFCASSLPGATFYGYTFGSGTRLTVV.

This sequence joins TRBV6-4 and TRBJ1-6; D gene uncertain. V gave up 0 bases and J gave up 9 bases, with 9 bases separating them. CDR3 length equals 14 residues. Germline-derived CDR1 and CDR2 are MRHNA and SNTAGT. CDR3 sequence reads: CASSDSGFGSPLHF. The DNA for the CDR3 is TGTGCCAGCAGTGACTCTGGGTTCGGTTCACCCCTCCACTTT.